This T cell receptor beta chain comes out of a study of T cell changes during pregnancy in multiple sclerosis. This CDR3 contains 13 residues. CDR1 SGDLS and CDR2 YYNGEE come from the germline V gene. V lost 1 base to trimming and J lost 0 bases, with 3 bases between them. Profiling relied on immunoSEQ multiplex PCR, and the TCRdb table lists in-frame clones only, not all of them. The sample yields tens of thousands of clones, about 94% seen once. Sequences were derived from peripheral blood, sampled in the second trimester of pregnancy. The receptor comes from a female donor in good health, enrolled as a control in a pregnancy study. This chain uses TRBV9 with TRBJ2-3; D not certain. The CDR3 protein is CASSVSSTDTQYF. The CDR3 DNA follows: TGTGCCAGCAGCGTATCGAGCACAGATACGCAGTATTTT.